Following are 30 T cell receptor beta chains from one sample sequenced in a study of OX40 agonist ivuxolimab in advanced cancers. The repertoire was sequenced with immunoSEQ multiplex PCR; TCRdb's copy has only in-frame clones and lacks some. Of about 64,000 clones listed, 80% to 90% are singletons. The specimen comprised CD4+ or CD8+ T cells sorted from blood, sampled in a trial of the OX40 agonist ivuxolimab. The receptors stem from an adult with an advanced solid tumor such as melanoma, head and neck, liver or kidney cancer.

V usage is TRBV7-9 and J usage is TRBJ1-1; 7 bases fit TRBD1. Germline V gene sequence: CDR1 SEHNR, CDR2 FQNEAQ (reference sequence). V shed 5 bases, J shed 3 bases, and the junction held 9 bases outside the gene matches. This CDR3 comprises 15 residues. CDR3 loop: CASSLQQGRDTEAFF. The DNA of the CDR3 is TGTGCCAGCAGCCTCCAACAGGGGAGAGACACTGAAGCTTTCTTT.

This clone was seen only once. The chain recombines TRBV12-1 with TRBJ2-2; TRBD1 is the table's D call, not checked against the DNA. TRBV12-1 is marked as a pseudogene. The CDR3 is made up of 16 amino acids. The CDR3 loop is CASSSPHKGSTGELFF. The CDR3 DNA sequence: TGTGCCAGCAGCTCTCCTCATAAGGGGTCCACCGGGGAGCTGTTTTTT.

This clone was seen a single time. The rearrangement uses TRBV9 and TRBJ2-1, with TRBD1 matching 7 bases. CDR3 length: 11 residues. V shed 7 bases, J shed 14 bases, and the junction held 9 bases outside the gene matches. Germline CDR1 is SGDLS and CDR2 is YYNGEE. In DNA, the CDR3 is TGTGCCAGCGGGACAGCAGCCCCGGAGTTCTTC. Translated, it gives CASGTAAPEFF.

The gene calls are TRBV7-8 and TRBJ2-5, with 12 bases aligning to TRBD2. The germline gives CDR1 SGHVS, CDR2 FQNEAQ. After removal of 5 bases from V and 5 bases from J, the junction contained 9 bases not matched to a gene. CDR3 length: 16 residues. The CDR3 region has the DNA TGTGCCAGCAGCATAAGACTAGCGGGGGCCAGGGAGACCCAGTACTTC. Translation gives CASSIRLAGARETQYF.

The V and J genes are TRBV2 and TRBJ2-1; D not resolved. The germline CDR1 and CDR2 sequences are SNHLY and FYNNEI. Trimming removed 1 base from V and 0 bases from J, with 22 bases in between. The CDR3 has 20 residues. CDR3 protein: CASSEVPRAAIPSSYNEQFF. DNA of the CDR3: TGTGCCAGCAGTGAAGTTCCCCGAGCTGCTATCCCGAGCTCCTACAATGAGCAGTTCTTC. The entire variable domain, with the rest obtained from reference TRBV2 and TRBJ2-1, is as follows: EPEVTQTPSHQVTQMGQEVILRCVPISNHLYFYWYRQILGQKVEFLVSFYNNEISEKSEIFDDQFSVERPDGSNFTLKIRSTKLEDSAMYFCASSEVPRAAIPSSYNEQFFGPGTRLTVL.

V gene TRBV4-1 combines with J gene TRBJ2-7, with a possible D match to TRBD1 (5 bases). This CDR3 is built from 15 residues. Trimming took off 0 bases at V and 1 base at J, with 10 bases between the two ends. Germline V lookup: CDR1 MGHRA, CDR2 YSYEKL. The CDR3 sequence is CASSQDDSLSYEQYF. The CDR3 DNA reads as TGCGCCAGCAGCCAAGATGACAGTTTGTCCTACGAGCAGTACTTC.

This clone was picked up one time. V gene TRBV2 combines with J gene TRBJ2-7; D is unclear. Germline V gene data show CDR1 as SNHLY and CDR2 as FYNNEI. Trimming shortened V by 6 bases and J by 3 bases, and 18 bases separated the two germline ends. The length of the CDR3 is 15 residues. The CDR3 spells CASSRPEVGNYEQYF. CDR3 bases: TGTGCCAGCAGCCGACCCGAGGTAGGGAACTACGAGCAGTACTTC.

The rearrangement joins TRBV29-1 to TRBJ2-7; TRBD1 agrees at 8 bases. Per germline, CDR1 SQVTM and CDR2 ANQGSEA. This CDR3 has 13 amino acids. With 1 base clipped from V and 8 bases from J, the junction kept 7 bases outside the gene matches. CDR3 nucleotide sequence: TGCAGCGTTGAAGGGGGGACAGGTGTTCAGCAGTACTTC. It encodes CSVEGGTGVQQYF.

This chain links TRBV27 with TRBJ2-3, with TRBD2 as a possible D gene (5 bases). Germline V gene sequence: CDR1 MNHEY, CDR2 SMNVEV (reference sequence). This CDR3 contains 14 residues. Trimming took 3 bases from V and 0 from J, leaving 7 bases between them. The CDR3 DNA reads TGTGCCAGCAGTTTGTCTAGCAGCACAGATACGCAGTATTTT. It encodes CASSLSSSTDTQYF.

The V call is TRBV6-5, the J call TRBJ2-7; 12 bases fit TRBD2. V lost 2 bases, J lost 6 bases, and 2 bases stayed unmatched. In germline, CDR1 is MNHEY, CDR2 SVGAGI. This CDR3 has 14 amino acids. The CDR3 loop is CASSYRTSGVEQYF. The CDR3 nucleotides read TGTGCCAGCAGTTACCGGACTAGCGGGGTCGAGCAGTACTTC.

V usage is TRBV4-1 and J usage is TRBJ1-2; D call uncertain. This CDR3 is 13 amino acids long. In germline, CDR1 is MGHRA, CDR2 YSYEKL. Between the trimmed V and J ends, which lost 1 base and 3 bases, there was a span of 6 bases. CDR3 DNA sequence: TGCGCCAGCAGCCAAGCGTCCGACTATGGCTACACCTTC. It encodes CASSQASDYGYTF.

This clone was counted a few times. V usage is TRBV9 and J usage is TRBJ1-1, with TRBD1 as a possible D gene (5 bases). Germline V CDR1 and CDR2: SGDLS, YYNGEE. The CDR3 contains 13 residues. V gave up 4 bases and J gave up 5 bases, with 12 bases separating them. The DNA for the CDR3 is TGTGCCAGCAGCCCTCCAGGGAATACTGAAGCTTTCTTT. Amino acids: CASSPPGNTEAFF.

The chain carries TRBV9 and TRBJ2-2; 8 bases map to TRBD2. The CDR3 has 13 residues. V lost 6 bases, J lost 7 bases, and 5 bases stayed unmatched. Looked up from germline, CDR1 is SGDLS and CDR2 is YYNGEE. CDR3 nucleotide sequence: TGTGCCAGCAACCCGGGAGGGGTCGGGGAGCTGTTTTTT. Amino acids: CASNPGGVGELFF.

The rearrangement uses TRBV11-2 and TRBJ2-3; perhaps D is TRBD1 or TRBD2 (5 bases each). This CDR3 comprises 15 residues. V lost 1 base and J 3 bases, leaving 11 bases between the germline ends. CDR1 and CDR2 from the germline V gene are SGHAT and FQNNGV. The CDR3 DNA reads TGTGCCAGCAGCTTAGGGGGACCACTAACAGATACGCAGTATTTT. Protein: CASSLGGPLTDTQYF.

The chain has TRBV14 and TRBJ2-1; D may be TRBD1 or TRBD2 (5 bases each). The V gene lost 4 bases and the J gene lost 2 bases, with 15 bases spanning the gap. The CDR3 spans 16 residues. Per the germline V gene, CDR1 is SGHDN and CDR2 is FVKESK. The chain's CDR3 is CASSPPGRITYNEQFF. DNA for the CDR3: TGTGCCAGCAGCCCCCCGGGGCGTATTACCTACAATGAGCAGTTCTTC.

The chain employs TRBV4-1 and TRBJ2-7; D gene unclear. CDR3 size: 14 residues. The germline V gene encodes CDR1 MGHRA and CDR2 YSYEKL. Trimming pared 1 base from V and 2 bases from J, leaving 9 bases between. The DNA for the CDR3 is TGCGCCAGCAGCCAAGCCCTTTCCACCTACGAGCAGTACTTC. Protein: CASSQALSTYEQYF.

This chain joins TRBV19 and TRBJ2-6; no clear D. Germline CDR1 and CDR2: LNHDA and SQIVND (reference sequence). V was clipped by 0 bases and J by 0 bases, with 9 bases between them. This CDR3 region has 17 residues. The CDR3 spells CASSIDLPRSGANVLTF. Here the CDR3 DNA reads TGTGCCAGTAGTATAGATCTGCCCCGCTCTGGGGCCAACGTCCTGACTTTC.

The chain employs TRBV21-1 and TRBJ1-3; the listed D gene, TRBD1, was not tested against the DNA. TRBV21-1 counts as a pseudogene. This CDR3 is 13 amino acids long. The CDR3 nucleotides read TGTGCCAGCAGTACAGGGAAGAGAAACACCATATATTTT. This translates into CASSTGKRNTIYF.

This chain links TRBV11-2 with TRBJ2-3, with D possibly being TRBD1 or TRBD2 (5 bases each). This CDR3 has 17 amino acids. CDR1 is SGHAT, CDR2 FQNNGV, per germline. Trimming cost V 0 bases and J 0 bases, with 13 bases left between them. CDR3 nucleotide sequence: TGTGCCAGCAGCTTAGAGGGTGGGTGGGGGAGCACAGATACGCAGTATTTT. Amino acids: CASSLEGGWGSTDTQYF. Filled out from reference TRBV11-2 and TRBJ2-3, the complete variable domain reads EAGVAQSPRYKIIEKRQSVAFWCNPISGHATLYWYQQILGQGPKLLIQFQNNGVVDDSQLPKDRFSAERLKGVDSTLKIQPAKLEDSAVYLCASSLEGGWGSTDTQYFGPGTRLTVL.

The V call is TRBV7-7, the J call TRBJ1-5; no clear D. The germline gives CDR1 SSHAT, CDR2 FNYEAQ (reference sequence). V was cut by 4 bases and J by 5 bases, with 9 bases left in between. CDR3 length equals 13 residues. In DNA, the CDR3 is TGTGCCAGCAGCTCTACCATAGATCAGCCCCAGCATTTT. The encoded protein is CASSSTIDQPQHF. Using reference TRBV7-7 and TRBJ1-5 for the parts outside the CDR3, the full variable domain is GAGVSQSPRYKVTKRGQDVTLRCDPISSHATLYWYQQALGQGPEFLTYFNYEAQPDKSGLPSDRFSAERPEGSISTLTIQRTEQRDSAMYRCASSSTIDQPQHFGDGTRLSIL.

V gene TRBV27 combines with J gene TRBJ1-5; D ambiguous. Trimming took 4 bases from V and 3 from J, leaving 19 bases between them. Per the germline V gene, CDR1 is MNHEY and CDR2 is SMNVEV (reference sequence). The CDR3 spans 17 residues. CDR3 coding DNA: TGTGCCAGCAGTTCGAGGATTGGACGGGTTCTCAATCAGCCCCAGCATTTT. It yields the protein CASSSRIGRVLNQPQHF.

The chain combines TRBV2 with TRBJ2-1, with a weak D call TRBD2 (7 bases). Germline CDR1 SNHLY, CDR2 FYNNEI. Trimming pared 1 base from V and 0 bases from J, leaving 22 bases between. This CDR3 has 20 amino acids. The CDR3 DNA follows: TGTGCCAGCAGTGAAGAAGGTTCTTTGCGGGGGCCCAGCTCCTACAATGAGCAGTTCTTC. Its protein product is CASSEEGSLRGPSSYNEQFF.

The chain joins TRBV27 to TRBJ2-3; perhaps TRBD1 as D (6 bases). With 6 bases removed from V and 1 base from J, the gap between germline ends came to 14 bases. The CDR3 covers 15 residues. In germline, CDR1 is MNHEY, CDR2 SMNVEV (reference sequence). The CDR3 nucleotides are TGTGCCAGCAGGATACTTACAGGGCGCACAGATACGCAGTATTTT. This encodes CASRILTGRTDTQYF.

This clone was seen once. This chain joins TRBV2 and TRBJ2-1; D uncertain. Germline CDR1 SNHLY, CDR2 FYNNEI. V was trimmed by 8 bases and J by 10 bases, leaving 12 bases between them. CDR3 length equals 11 residues. CDR3 loop: CASLIRREQFF. The CDR3 nucleotides are TGTGCCAGCCTCATAAGGAGAGAGCAGTTCTTC.

The V and J genes are TRBV6-6 and TRBJ1-1, with unresolved D. CDR3 length: 14 residues. From germline, CDR1 is MNHNY and CDR2 SVGAGI (reference sequence). Trimming removed 5 bases from V and 0 bases from J, with 10 bases in between. CDR3 region: CASSLRLMNTEAFF. CDR3 DNA: TGTGCCAGCAGTCTCAGGTTAATGAACACTGAAGCTTTCTTT.

This rearrangement joins TRBV15 to TRBJ2-1, with 10 positions matching TRBD1. This CDR3 spans 15 amino acids. V was clipped by 6 bases and J by 7 bases; unmatched bases: 9. Germline loops: CDR1 LNHNV, CDR2 YYDKDF (reference sequence). This CDR3 is CATRGTGVRLNEQFF. DNA of the CDR3: TGTGCCACCAGGGGGACAGGGGTGCGATTGAATGAGCAGTTCTTC.

The V call is TRBV7-3, the J call TRBJ1-1; D gene uncertain. The CDR3 totals 14 residues. The germline V and J ends were trimmed by 0 bases and 7 bases, with 12 bases remaining between them. Looked up from germline, CDR1 is SGHTA and CDR2 is FQGTGA. The CDR3 DNA follows: TGTGCCAGCAGCTTAACTTTTTCCGGGAGTGAAGCTTTCTTT. This encodes CASSLTFSGSEAFF.

V gene TRBV2 combines with J gene TRBJ2-3, with a possible D match to TRBD1 (5 bases). There are 12 residues in the CDR3. CDR1 and CDR2 from the germline V gene are SNHLY and FYNNEI. Trimming stripped 8 bases from V and 15 bases from J, with 21 bases between. The CDR3: CASGKGNGKLYF. For the CDR3, the DNA is TGTGCCAGCGGAAAGGGGAACGGAAAGCTTTATTTT.

The J gene is TRBJ2-3, the V gene TRBV5-1, with 11 nucleotides matching TRBD2. Trimming removed 3 bases from V and 3 bases from J; junction bases left unmatched: 9. Germline V gene data show CDR1 as SGHRS and CDR2 as YFSETQ. The CDR3 spans 17 residues. CDR3 DNA: TGCGCCAGCAGCTGGGAACCGGGACTAGCGGCGACAGATACGCAGTATTTT. As protein: CASSWEPGLAATDTQYF.

V and J are TRBV9 and TRBJ1-1; tentatively, D is TRBD1 (6 bases). The CDR3 spans 14 residues. V was trimmed by 4 bases and J by 5 bases, leaving 15 bases between them. Germline V gene data show CDR1 as SGDLS and CDR2 as YYNGEE. Here the CDR3 DNA reads TGTGCCAGCAGCCCGGGGGGGGCGCCGACTGAAGCTTTCTTT. Residues: CASSPGGAPTEAFF. Looking up the rest from reference TRBV9 and TRBJ1-1 gives the full variable domain: DSGVTQTPKHLITATGQRVTLRCSPRSGDLSVYWYQQSLDQGLQFLIQYYNGEERAKGNILERFSAQQFPDLHSELNLSSLELGDSALYFCASSPGGAPTEAFFGQGTRLTVV.